The rows below give T cell receptor beta chains drawn from one sample of a study of T cell responses to AZD1222 COVID-19 vaccine. Repertoires were generated with immunoSEQ multiplex PCR, while TCRdb's copy carries only in-frame clones and drops some. The table lists approximately 99,000 clones, about 85% of them singletons. The sequencing used peripheral blood, collected on day 0 of AZD1222 vaccination. These receptors all stem from an adult in good health. Both conserved end residues are part of each CDR3. A D gene is named only where the DNA matches it firmly. Clone size is given for some rows only: seen once, a few or many times, or a class if the clone is expanded.

>TRBV6-2/TRBV6-3|NA|NA|TRBJ1-2
CASSYRGGHSYTF
TGTGCCAGCAGTTACCGCGGGGGCCACAGCTACACCTTC
>TRBV19|NA|NA|TRBJ1-2
CASSWRGNYGYTF
TGTGCCAGTAGTTGGCGGGGAAACTATGGCTACACCTTC
>TRBV27|TRBD1|NA|TRBJ2-7
CASTTRWTGNSYEQYF
TGTGCCAGCACCACTCGTTGGACAGGCAACTCCTACGAGCAGTACTTC
>TRBV18|TRBD1|NA|TRBJ1-1
CASSPPTGENTEAFF
TGTGCCAGCTCACCGCCCACAGGGGAGAACACTGAAGCTTTCTTT
>TRBV25-1|TRBD2|NA|TRBJ2-7
CASSPVAGRPHEQYF
TGTGCCAGCAGTCCTGTAGCGGGGCGGCCCCACGAGCAGTACTTC
>TRBV30|NA|NA|TRBJ1-5
CAWSVEGIGNQPQHF
TGTGCCTGGAGTGTAGAGGGGATAGGCAATCAGCCCCAGCATTTT
>TRBV5-1|NA|NA|TRBJ1-3
CASSLEGGKGNTIYF
TGTGCCAGCAGCTTGGAGGGGGGAAAAGGCAACACCATATATTTT
>TRBV10-3|NA|NA|TRBJ1-6
CAISEGVNNSPLHF
TGTGCCATCAGTGAGGGGGTGAATAATTCACCCCTCCACTTT
>TRBV19|NA|NA|TRBJ1-4
CASSIGGPSNEKLFF
TGTGCCAGTAGTATAGGGGGACCGAGCAATGAAAAACTGTTTTTT
>TRBV12-3/TRBV12-4|NA|NA|TRBJ1-1
CASRLNGEAFF
TGTGCCAGCAGGCTAAATGGTGAAGCTTTCTTT
>TRBV2|TRBD2|NA|TRBJ2-2
CASKAGGPGGELFF
TGTGCCAGCAAAGCGGGAGGGCCGGGAGGGGAGCTGTTTTTT
>TRBV7-8|NA|once|TRBJ1-5
CASSLEAGGEQPQHF
TGTGCCAGCAGCTTAGAGGCGGGTGGGGAACAGCCCCAGCATTTT
>TRBV25-1|TRBD2|NA|TRBJ2-1
CASSGEEREAYNEQFF
TGTGCCAGCAGTGGCGAAGAGCGGGAGGCCTACAATGAGCAGTTCTTC
>TRBV12-3/TRBV12-4|NA|few|TRBJ2-1
CASRLEWEQFF
TGTGCCAGCAGACTCGAGTGGGAGCAGTTCTTC
>TRBV7-3|NA|NA|TRBJ2-2
CASSLQGNTGELFF
TGTGCCAGCAGCCTACAGGGGAACACCGGGGAGCTGTTTTTT
>TRBV7-3|NA|NA|TRBJ2-2
CASSPELGGELFF
TGTGCCAGCAGCCCGGAGTTGGGCGGGGAGCTGTTTTTT
>TRBV2|TRBD2|NA|TRBJ2-2
CASGPGFIAGTTGELFF
TGTGCCAGCGGCCCCGGTTTTATAGCGGGAACGACCGGGGAGCTGTTTTTT
>TRBV5-4|NA|NA|TRBJ2-7
CASTASGTLSEQYF
TGTGCCAGCACCGCCTCGGGGACTCTCTCCGAGCAGTACTTC
>TRBV7-2|NA|NA|TRBJ1-6
CASSSGIDRPRSPLHF
TGTGCCAGCAGCTCAGGGATTGACAGGCCAAGGTCACCCCTCCACTTT
>TRBV27|NA|NA|TRBJ1-1
CASNVLRGVGQAFF
TGTGCCAGCAACGTCCTGCGAGGGGTGGGCCAAGCTTTCTTT
>TRBV6-5|NA|NA|TRBJ1-1
CATMGRVMNTEAFF
TGTGCCACCATGGGTAGGGTCATGAACACTGAAGCTTTCTTT
>TRBV7-9|NA|NA|TRBJ1-3
CASIGPPTLSGNTIYF
TGTGCCAGCATTGGACCCCCTACCCTCTCTGGAAACACCATATATTTT
>TRBV6-2/TRBV6-3|TRBD1|NA|TRBJ2-3
CASSGDSRTDTQYF
TGTGCCAGCAGCGGGGACAGCCGCACAGATACGCAGTATTTT
>TRBV6-2/TRBV6-3|NA|NA|TRBJ2-1
CASSYGSEQFF
TGTGCCAGCAGTTACGGCAGTGAGCAGTTCTTC
>TRBV4-2|NA|NA|TRBJ1-2
CASSQAGGLASNYGYTF
TGTGCCAGCAGCCAAGCCGGCGGTCTCGCCTCTAACTATGGCTACACCTTC
>TRBV19|TRBD2|NA|TRBJ2-5
CASSPGLAGGIGETQYF
TGTGCCAGTAGTCCAGGACTTGCGGGAGGGATAGGTGAGACCCAGTACTTC
>TRBV20-1|TRBD2|NA|TRBJ2-3
CSASQLAGGPDTQYF
TGCAGTGCTAGTCAGCTAGCGGGAGGGCCCGATACGCAGTATTTT
>TRBV9|TRBD1|NA|TRBJ2-7
CASSEEDRGDYEQYF
TGTGCCAGCAGCGAGGAGGACAGGGGGGACTACGAGCAGTACTTC
>TRBV6-6|NA|NA|TRBJ2-3
CASSYFEGTDTQYF
TGTGCCAGCAGTTACTTTGAGGGCACAGATACGCAGTATTTT
>TRBV27|NA|NA|TRBJ1-6
CASRGLVGSPLHF
TGTGCCAGCAGAGGACTCGTCGGTTCACCCCTCCACTTT
>TRBV5-4|NA|few|TRBJ2-5
CASSAEDVQETQYF
TGTGCCAGCAGCGCCGAGGATGTACAAGAGACCCAGTACTTC
>TRBV10-3|TRBD2|NA|TRBJ2-5
CAISESPGLAGKLGQETQYF
TGTGCCATCAGTGAGTCCCCCGGACTAGCGGGAAAATTGGGCCAAGAGACCCAGTACTTC
>TRBV18|NA|NA|TRBJ1-1
CASSPPGNTEAFF
TGTGCCAGCTCACCACCGGGAAACACTGAAGCTTTCTTT
>TRBV2|TRBD1|NA|TRBJ2-3
CASIRQGTTDTQYF
TGTGCCAGCATACGACAGGGTACCACAGATACGCAGTATTTT
>TRBV6-5|TRBD1|NA|TRBJ2-1
CASSYEQGGGNEQFF
TGTGCCAGCAGTTACGAACAGGGGGGTGGCAATGAGCAGTTCTTC
>TRBV18|NA|NA|TRBJ2-5
CASSPNRGKAETQYF
TGTGCCAGCTCACCAAATCGCGGTAAAGCGGAGACCCAGTACTTC
>TRBV3-1/TRBV3-2|NA|NA|TRBJ2-5
CASSQQGSGETQYF
TGTGCCAGCAGCCAACAGGGGTCGGGAGAGACCCAGTACTTC
>TRBV27|NA|NA|TRBJ1-2
CASSSRGGNYGYTF
TGTGCCAGCAGTTCCAGGGGAGGAAACTATGGCTACACCTTC